These T cell receptor beta chains were read from a single sample in a study of shared clonotypes between healthy human individuals. Libraries were prepared by immunoSEQ multiplex PCR; TCRdb keeps only in-frame clonotypes and omits some of them. The table has about 580,000 clones, nearly 98% seen once. Specimen: naive CD8+ T cells sorted from blood. These receptors were taken from a man aged 25-45 years in good health. The CDR3 runs from the conserved cysteine through the conserved F or W. The D gene is left open where the match is weak. The listing skips clone size in some rows; elsewhere it reads once, few, many or a size class.

j_gene: TRBJ1-2
v_gene: TRBV7-9
d_gene: NA
abundance: NA
CDR3aa: CASVNPGEGPIYGYTF
CDR3nt: TGTGCCAGCGTTAACCCGGGGGAGGGACCGATCTATGGCTACACCTTC

j_gene: TRBJ1-2
v_gene: TRBV29-1
d_gene: NA
abundance: NA
CDR3aa: CSVRGPATHGYTF
CDR3nt: TGCAGCGTGCGGGGACCGGCAACTCATGGCTACACCTTC

j_gene: TRBJ2-7
v_gene: TRBV29-1
d_gene: TRBD2
abundance: NA
CDR3aa: CSVVAGGLEQYF
CDR3nt: TGCAGCGTTGTAGCGGGAGGGCTCGAGCAGTACTTC

j_gene: TRBJ2-1
v_gene: TRBV5-1
d_gene: NA
abundance: NA
CDR3aa: CASSLGTRAVYNEQFF
CDR3nt: TGCGCCAGCAGCTTGGGTACGCGAGCGGTTTACAATGAGCAGTTCTTC

j_gene: TRBJ2-7
v_gene: TRBV6-1
d_gene: NA
abundance: NA
CDR3aa: CASSERGRNYEQYF
CDR3nt: TGTGCCAGCAGTGAAAGGGGTAGGAACTACGAGCAGTACTTC

j_gene: TRBJ2-6
v_gene: TRBV4-1
d_gene: NA
abundance: NA
CDR3aa: CASSQTGSGANVLTF
CDR3nt: TGCGCCAGCAGCCAAACAGGCTCTGGGGCCAACGTCCTGACTTTC

j_gene: TRBJ1-2
v_gene: TRBV7-9
d_gene: TRBD1
abundance: NA
CDR3aa: CASSSPDRGYGYTF
CDR3nt: TGTGCCAGCAGCTCCCCCGACAGGGGCTATGGCTACACCTTC

j_gene: TRBJ2-7
v_gene: TRBV13
d_gene: TRBD2
abundance: NA
CDR3aa: CASSPGTSGYEQYF
CDR3nt: TGTGCCAGCAGCCCGGGGACTAGCGGCTACGAGCAGTACTTC

j_gene: TRBJ2-7
v_gene: TRBV29-1
d_gene: NA
abundance: NA
CDR3aa: CSVDGYDNSYEQYF
CDR3nt: TGCAGCGTTGATGGGTATGACAACTCCTACGAGCAGTACTTC

j_gene: TRBJ2-3
v_gene: TRBV11-2
d_gene: NA
abundance: NA
CDR3aa: CASSLVTGSTDTQYF
CDR3nt: TGTGCCAGCAGCTTAGTAACGGGCAGCACAGATACGCAGTATTTT

j_gene: TRBJ2-3
v_gene: TRBV6-6
d_gene: NA
abundance: NA
CDR3aa: CASTPGAASTDTQYF
CDR3nt: TGTGCCAGCACTCCAGGGGCAGCTAGCACAGATACGCAGTATTTT

j_gene: TRBJ2-3
v_gene: TRBV6-4
d_gene: NA
abundance: NA
CDR3aa: CASSDKGDTQYF
CDR3nt: TGTGCCAGCAGTGATAAGGGAGATACGCAGTATTTT

j_gene: TRBJ2-3
v_gene: TRBV7-2
d_gene: NA
abundance: NA
CDR3aa: CASSFPGWGDTDTQYF
CDR3nt: TGTGCCAGCAGCTTTCCCGGCTGGGGAGACACAGATACGCAGTATTTT

j_gene: TRBJ1-2
v_gene: TRBV29-1
d_gene: NA
abundance: NA
CDR3aa: CSVEGDNYGYTF
CDR3nt: TGCAGCGTTGAGGGGGATAACTATGGCTACACCTTC

j_gene: TRBJ1-5
v_gene: TRBV7-9
d_gene: NA
abundance: once
CDR3aa: CASSLGVGGDEPQHF
CDR3nt: TGTGCCAGCAGCTTAGGGGTTGGAGGGGATGAGCCCCAGCATTTT

j_gene: TRBJ2-1
v_gene: TRBV25-1
d_gene: TRBD2
abundance: NA
CDR3aa: CASSEWTSRNEQFF
CDR3nt: TGTGCCAGCAGTGAATGGACTAGCCGCAATGAGCAGTTCTTC